These 21 T cell receptor beta chains were sequenced from one sample in a study of T cell responses to AZD1222 COVID-19 vaccine. Using immunoSEQ multiplex PCR, the repertoire was profiled, and TCRdb retains in-frame clones only, with some absent. The table lists 67,000 or so clones, over 80% of them singletons. This specimen was peripheral blood, taken on day 0 of AZD1222 vaccination. The source is an adult in good health.

This chain joins TRBV2 and TRBJ1-1; the D gene is possibly TRBD1 (5 bases). The CDR3 is 15 amino acids. CDR1 and CDR2 from the germline V gene are SNHLY and FYNNEI. The V end lost 2 bases, the J end lost 1 base, and 11 bases lay between the germline ends. CDR3 loop: CASSERDAKNTEAFF. DNA of the CDR3: TGTGCCAGCAGTGAACGGGACGCCAAGAACACTGAAGCTTTCTTT.

This chain uses TRBV11-1 with TRBJ2-2; TRBD1 might be the D (5 bases). CDR3 size: 14 residues. Trimming stripped 4 bases from V and 3 bases from J, with 9 bases between. CDR1 SGHAT and CDR2 FQDESV come from the germline V gene (reference sequence). CDR3 in DNA: TGTGCCAGCAGCTCAGGGTGGGACACCGGGGAGCTGTTTTTT. The encoded protein is CASSSGWDTGELFF.

This rearrangement joins TRBV28 to TRBJ1-2; D is unclear. The germline gives CDR1 MDHEN, CDR2 SYDVKM. CDR3 length: 12 amino acids. V was trimmed by 6 bases and J by 8 bases, leaving 13 bases between them. CDR3 region: CASSRRAGGYTF. Here the CDR3 DNA reads TGTGCCAGCAGCCGCCGGGCGGGAGGCTACACCTTC.

The chain uses TRBV6-5 and TRBJ1-1; 7 positions match TRBD1. CDR1 is MNHEY, CDR2 SVGAGI, per germline. V lost 4 bases and J lost 2; bases outside the gene matches: 4. CDR3 length: 14 amino acids. CDR3 nucleotides: TGTGCCAGCAGTTTACAGGGGCTAAACACTGAAGCTTTCTTT. Translating it yields CASSLQGLNTEAFF.

This clone is labeled large (0.1 to 1%). The chain links TRBV6-1 to TRBJ2-2, with 8 bases that match TRBD2. CDR1 is MNHNS and CDR2 is SASEGT in the germline V gene. V dropped 8 bases and J dropped 7; count of bases not matched to a gene: 9. The CDR3 contains 14 residues. The CDR3, as DNA: TGTGCCAGCCTGACGGGACTAGAAGTCGGGGAGCTGTTTTTT. Its translation: CASLTGLEVGELFF.

A few counts support this clone. J is TRBJ2-7 and V is TRBV25-1, with D uncertain. V was shortened by 1 base and J by 5 bases, with 12 bases between the two germline ends. Looked up from germline, CDR1 is MGHDK and CDR2 is SYGVNS. The CDR3 is 14 amino acids. CDR3 DNA sequence: TGTGCCAGCAGTGAATTGGCAGAAATTAACGAGCAGTACTTC. Protein product: CASSELAEINEQYF.

The chain is built from TRBV3-1 (or the pseudogene TRBV3-2) and TRBJ1-4; D call uncertain. The CDR3 length is 13 residues. Per germline, CDR1 LGHDT and CDR2 YNNKEL (reference sequence). V was shortened by 1 base and J by 7 bases, with 7 bases between the two germline ends. This CDR3 reads CASSQGTGEKLFF. For the CDR3, the DNA is TGTGCCAGCAGCCAAGGGACCGGTGAAAAACTGTTTTTT.

V gene TRBV18 combines with J gene TRBJ1-6; D unclear. CDR1 and CDR2 (germline): KGHSH, LQKENI. This CDR3 contains 14 residues. Trimming shortened V by 3 bases and J by 8 bases, and 11 bases separated the two germline ends. As DNA, the CDR3 is TGTGCCAGCTCACCTGGGGAGAAATATTCACCCCTCCACTTT. It is translated as CASSPGEKYSPLHF.

V is TRBV3-1 (or the pseudogene TRBV3-2) and J is TRBJ2-1; D not certain. CDR3 length: 12 residues. From germline, CDR1 is LGHDT and CDR2 YNNKEL (reference sequence). V was shortened by 3 bases and J by 5 bases, with 5 bases between the two germline ends. As DNA, the CDR3 is TGTGCCAGCAGCCAGCTTAACAATGAGCAGTTCTTC. Translation: CASSQLNNEQFF.

The CDR3 loop is CAIREDTSNYGYTF. The CDR3 DNA reads TGTGCCATCAGAGAGGACACCTCTAACTATGGCTACACCTTC. The chain employs TRBV10-3 and TRBJ1-2, with D tentatively TRBD1 (5 bases). Trimming pared 6 bases from V and 0 bases from J, leaving 11 bases between. The CDR3 sequence is 14 residues long. Germline lookup yields CDR1 ENHRY and CDR2 SYGVKD.

V gene TRBV4-3 combines with J gene TRBJ1-4, with D possibly matching TRBD1 (6 bases). Germline V gene lookup returns CDR1 LGHNA and CDR2 YSLEER. Trimming removed 0 bases from V and 8 bases from J, with 16 bases in between. The length of the CDR3 is 16 residues. In DNA form, the CDR3 reads TGCGCCAGCAGCCAAGAGGGTAAGGGGGGCGAGGAAAAACTGTTTTTT. Its translation is CASSQEGKGGEEKLFF.

This clone qualifies as medium-sized. The chain links TRBV6-4 to TRBJ1-1, with D unresolved. Trimming pared 2 bases from V and 7 bases from J, leaving 11 bases between. From germline, CDR1 is MRHNA and CDR2 SNTAGT. The CDR3 totals 13 residues. CDR3 in amino acids: CASSDREGGEAFF. The CDR3 DNA reads as TGTGCCAGCAGTGACCGGGAGGGCGGTGAAGCTTTCTTT.

The chain recombines TRBV28 with TRBJ2-7; D unresolved. CDR1 is MDHEN and CDR2 is SYDVKM in the germline V gene. V shed 1 base and J shed 6 bases, with 22 bases lying between them. The CDR3 consists of 17 residues. Written as DNA, the CDR3 is TGTGCCAGCAGTTTATCCCCCTGGGTCTCCGGCCAGATCGAGCAGTACTTC. Protein product: CASSLSPWVSGQIEQYF.

The chain is built from TRBV28 and TRBJ2-1; TRBD1 agrees at 7 bases. V dropped 5 bases and J dropped 7; count of bases not matched to a gene: 17. CDR3 length: 17 amino acids. The germline V gene has CDR1 MDHEN and CDR2 SYDVKM. In DNA form, the CDR3 reads TGTGCCAGCAGTCCCGTGGGTGTGACAGGGCTACGGAATGAGCAGTTCTTC. This translates into CASSPVGVTGLRNEQFF.

This chain uses TRBV12-5 with TRBJ1-2; D is possibly TRBD1 (5 bases). V was cut by 0 bases and J by 8 bases, with 10 bases left in between. This CDR3 comprises 13 residues. Germline lookup yields CDR1 LGHNT and CDR2 FRNRAP. For the CDR3, the DNA is TGTGCTAGTGGTTTGGTACCAGGGATGGGCTACACCTTC. Protein: CASGLVPGMGYTF.

This rearrangement joins TRBV7-6 to TRBJ1-1; no clear D gene. From germline, CDR1 is SGHVS and CDR2 FNYEAQ. The ends were cut back, 2 bases at V and 1 base at J, with 8 bases in the middle. The CDR3 consists of 14 residues. The CDR3 bases are TGTGCCAGCAGCTTACCGGGTAAGAACACTGAAGCTTTCTTT. Amino acids: CASSLPGKNTEAFF.

This sequence joins TRBV9 and TRBJ1-3; no firm D call. Germline lookup yields CDR1 SGDLS and CDR2 YYNGEE. This CDR3 contains 12 residues. Between the trimmed V and J ends, which lost 3 bases and 2 bases, there was a span of 3 bases. The DNA for the CDR3 is TGTGCCAGCAGCGCAGCTGGAAACACCATATATTTT. This sequence encodes CASSAAGNTIYF.

V is TRBV7-2 and J is TRBJ1-4; tentative D call: TRBD1 (5 bases). Germline V gene data show CDR1 as SGHTA and CDR2 as FQGNSA. Trimming cost V 8 bases and J 8 bases, with 21 bases left between them. This CDR3 has 15 amino acids. CDR3 nucleotides: TGTGCCAGCTCATTCTCGTCGGGACTTTGGGAAAAACTGTTTTTT. Translation: CASSFSSGLWEKLFF.

This clone came up a few times. The chain links TRBV6-1 to TRBJ2-3; 11 bases match TRBD1. V lost 0 bases to trimming and J lost 6 bases; unmatched junction nucleotides: 5. Per the germline V gene, CDR1 is MNHNS and CDR2 is SASEGT. The CDR3 totals 16 residues. The CDR3 loop reads CASSEAGRTGGDTQYF. The CDR3 region has the DNA TGTGCCAGCAGTGAAGCGGGAAGGACAGGGGGCGATACGCAGTATTTT.

V and J are TRBV27 and TRBJ2-7; D may be TRBD1 or TRBD2 (5 bases each). CDR1 is MNHEY and CDR2 is SMNVEV in the germline V gene (reference sequence). This CDR3 has 14 residues. V dropped 5 bases and J dropped 2 bases, with 13 bases sitting between them. The CDR3 coding sequence is TGTGCCAGCAGTGCCACCGGGGCCCCCTACGAGCAGTACTTC. Translated, it gives CASSATGAPYEQYF.

The chain recombines TRBV28 with TRBJ2-7; TRBD2 matches 9 bases. Germline loops: CDR1 MDHEN, CDR2 SYDVKM. The CDR3 length is 16 residues. V shed 6 bases and J 2 bases; nucleotides not matched to a gene: 11. The CDR3 loop is CASRTSRLADPYEQYF. The CDR3 DNA sequence: TGTGCCAGCAGGACCAGCCGACTAGCGGACCCCTACGAGCAGTACTTC.